This entry is about one TCR beta chain. The entry originates in a study of blood T cells in healthy people across ages. Extracted total RNA amounted to at least 5.5 micrograms for each sample. CDR3 length: 16 amino acids. CDR1 is SGHRS and CDR2 is YFSETQ in the germline V gene. Trimming took 0 bases from V and 6 from J, leaving 15 bases between them. Together with a sample-barcoded 5' primer, a J-beta primer mix was included in a second PCR lasting about 7 to 11 cycles. Each TCR beta cDNA got a 12-nucleotide random molecular identifier. From the 5' RACE reads, TCRdb called clonotypes with MiXCR, one entry per CDR3 protein. The sample shows 800,000 to 950,000 distinct CDR3 sequences, almost 30% of them seen only once. This sample was also put to use in a study of T cells of mothers and their children. This second study says: Samples came from a few healthy Caucasian mothers and their six children. In unrelated and related pairs, TCR recombination output is shaped in a similar way by thymic selection.

The J gene is TRBJ2-2, the V gene TRBV5-1, with D possibly being TRBD1 (6 bases). This clonotype originated in a woman in her thirties or forties in good health. Sequenced sample: blood. DNA of the CDR3: TGCGCCAGCAGCTTGGTGGCAGGGGCGGTCGCCGGGGAGCTGTTTTTT. Its translation is CASSLVAGAVAGELFF.